Listed below are T cell receptor beta chains from one sample, sequenced in a study of cytomegalovirus exposure and HLA in healthy donors. Profiled with immunoSEQ multiplex PCR; TCRdb holds only in-frame clones, not every one. This table holds about 160,000 clones, 65% to 85% found once. Sequencing was done on a sample of PBMCs. These TCRs come from a male donor in good health and CMV-seropositive. CDR3s include the opening cysteine and the closing phenylalanine or tryptophan. A D gene is named only where the DNA matches it firmly. For some rows the clone size is stated as once, few or many, or as a class when expanded; others skip it.

J: TRBJ2-5
V: TRBV11-2
size: few
D: TRBD1
CDR3: CASSPGTALLRETQYF
DNA: TGTGCCAGCAGCCCTGGGACAGCACTCCTTCGGGAGACCCAGTACTTC

J: TRBJ1-6
V: TRBV18
size: .
D: TRBD1
CDR3: CASSPLGQRENSPLHF
DNA: TGTGCCAGCTCACCGTTGGGACAGAGAGAGAATTCACCCCTCCACTTT

J: TRBJ1-4
V: TRBV2
size: .
D: .
CDR3: CASSGNSVNEKLFF
DNA: TGTGCCAGCAGTGGGAACAGTGTAAATGAAAAACTGTTTTTT

J: TRBJ1-4
V: TRBV7-9
size: .
D: .
CDR3: CASSVPGNEKLFF
DNA: TGTGCCAGCAGCGTACCCGGTAATGAAAAACTGTTTTTT

J: TRBJ2-2
V: TRBV27
size: .
D: TRBD1
CDR3: CASSLSTGAQWTGELFF
DNA: TGTGCCAGCAGTTTATCGACAGGGGCCCAGTGGACCGGGGAGCTGTTTTTT

J: TRBJ2-2
V: TRBV6-5
size: .
D: .
CDR3: CASSYGAVNTGELFF
DNA: TGTGCCAGCAGTTACGGTGCGGTTAACACCGGGGAGCTGTTTTTT

J: TRBJ1-2
V: TRBV19
size: .
D: .
CDR3: CASSMEGQRGYTF
DNA: TGTGCCAGTAGTATGGAGGGGCAAAGGGGCTACACCTTC

J: TRBJ2-5
V: TRBV7-2
size: .
D: .
CDR3: CASSLVSAQETQYF
DNA: TGTGCCAGCAGCTTAGTGTCAGCGCAAGAGACCCAGTACTTC

J: TRBJ2-1
V: TRBV5-5
size: .
D: TRBD2
CDR3: CASSFGTSRYNEQFF
DNA: TGTGCCAGCAGCTTTGGGACTAGCAGGTACAATGAGCAGTTCTTC

J: TRBJ1-1
V: TRBV2
size: once
D: .
CDR3: CASSKGSGNTEAFF
DNA: TGTGCCAGCAGTAAAGGGTCAGGGAACACTGAAGCTTTCTTT

J: TRBJ2-5
V: TRBV14
size: .
D: TRBD1
CDR3: CASSQRTDRVSQETQYF
DNA: TGTGCCAGCAGCCAGCGGACAGACAGGGTGTCCCAAGAGACCCAGTACTTC

J: TRBJ2-1
V: TRBV29-1
size: .
D: TRBD2
CDR3: CSGIGASGINEQFF
DNA: TGCAGCGGTATCGGGGCTAGCGGGATCAATGAGCAGTTCTTC

J: TRBJ2-2
V: TRBV7-2
size: .
D: .
CDR3: CASSLGQSTGELFF
DNA: TGTGCCAGCAGCTTAGGACAGAGCACCGGGGAGCTGTTTTTT

J: TRBJ2-1
V: TRBV10-3
size: .
D: TRBD2
CDR3: CATALGGGPNEQFF
DNA: TGTGCCACGGCCCTTGGGGGAGGGCCGAATGAGCAGTTCTTC

J: TRBJ1-1
V: TRBV6-6
size: .
D: .
CDR3: CASSYQGMNTEAFF
DNA: TGTGCCAGCAGTTATCAGGGGATGAACACTGAAGCTTTCTTT

J: TRBJ2-7
V: TRBV4-3
size: .
D: TRBD2
CDR3: CASSQGPSGTQYF
DNA: TGCGCCAGCAGCCAAGGGCCTAGCGGGACTCAGTACTTC

J: TRBJ2-2
V: TRBV2
size: once
D: TRBD1
CDR3: CASLYNRGRVSTGELFF
DNA: TGTGCCAGCCTGTATAACAGGGGGCGCGTGTCCACCGGGGAGCTGTTTTTT

J: TRBJ2-2
V: TRBV7-8
size: .
D: TRBD2
CDR3: CASLRSSGRAQDTGELFF
DNA: TGTGCCAGCTTGAGGTCTAGCGGGAGGGCCCAGGACACCGGGGAGCTGTTTTTT

J: TRBJ2-3
V: TRBV28
size: .
D: TRBD1
CDR3: CASSPGQGTDTQYF
DNA: TGTGCCAGCAGTCCCGGACAGGGCACAGATACGCAGTATTTT

J: TRBJ2-2
V: TRBV27
size: .
D: TRBD2
CDR3: CASSFIGLAGETGELFF
DNA: TGTGCCAGCAGTTTTATCGGACTAGCGGGAGAGACCGGGGAGCTGTTTTTT

J: TRBJ1-1
V: TRBV18
size: .
D: .
CDR3: CASSPETVMNTEAFF
DNA: TGTGCCAGCTCACCAGAGACAGTCATGAACACTGAAGCTTTCTTT

J: TRBJ1-1
V: TRBV5-1
size: .
D: TRBD1
CDR3: CASSLGWDREAFF
DNA: TGCGCCAGCAGCTTGGGGTGGGACAGAGAAGCTTTCTTT

J: TRBJ1-2
V: TRBV6-1
size: .
D: .
CDR3: CASSERGGDGVSGYTF
DNA: TGTGCCAGCAGCGAAAGAGGGGGGGACGGCGTATCTGGCTACACCTTC

J: TRBJ2-1
V: TRBV13
size: .
D: TRBD2
CDR3: CASSRLGSGSNEQFF
DNA: TGTGCCAGCAGCCGCCTTGGTAGCGGGAGCAATGAGCAGTTCTTC

J: TRBJ2-1
V: TRBV11-2
size: .
D: .
CDR3: CASSLLGWGVWNEQFF
DNA: TGTGCCAGCAGCTTACTTGGCTGGGGGGTATGGAATGAGCAGTTCTTC

J: TRBJ2-7
V: TRBV7-2
size: .
D: TRBD1
CDR3: CASSSTGARSEQYF
DNA: TGTGCCAGCAGCTCGACAGGGGCGCGGAGCGAGCAGTACTTC

J: TRBJ1-4
V: TRBV28
size: .
D: .
CDR3: CASSPRGTGREKLFF
DNA: TGTGCCAGCAGTCCTCGGGGGACCGGGCGGGAAAAACTGTTTTTT

J: TRBJ2-5
V: TRBV7-9
size: .
D: .
CDR3: CASRQGTYQETQYF
DNA: TGTGCCAGCAGACAGGGGACTTACCAAGAGACCCAGTACTTC

J: TRBJ2-3
V: TRBV7-9
size: few
D: TRBD2
CDR3: CASSPYSETSGTSTDTQYF
DNA: TGTGCCAGCAGCCCCTATTCCGAGACTAGCGGGACTAGCACAGATACGCAGTATTTT

J: TRBJ2-7
V: TRBV29-1
size: .
D: .
CDR3: CSVEDRPTRGGSYEQYF
DNA: TGCAGCGTTGAAGATCGCCCGACTAGGGGTGGCTCCTACGAGCAGTACTTC

J: TRBJ2-7
V: TRBV7-9
size: once
D: TRBD2
CDR3: CSSSPAGLAGSF
DNA: TGTTCCAGCAGCCCCGCCGGACTAGCGGGCTCGTTC

J: TRBJ2-7
V: TRBV25-1
size: .
D: .
CDR3: CASSSGGPYEQYF
DNA: TGTGCCAGCAGTTCGGGTGGCCCCTACGAGCAGTACTTC

J: TRBJ1-5
V: TRBV20-1
size: few
D: .
CDR3: CSAGTLKPQHF
DNA: TGCAGTGCAGGGACATTAAAGCCCCAGCATTTT

J: TRBJ2-7
V: TRBV6-6
size: once
D: .
CDR3: CASSVSYEQYF
DNA: TGTGCCAGCAGCGTCTCCTACGAGCAGTACTTC

J: TRBJ2-7
V: TRBV19
size: .
D: .
CDR3: CASSGGLTLSYEQYF
DNA: TGTGCCAGTAGTGGGGGACTGACTCTTTCCTACGAGCAGTACTTC

J: TRBJ2-1
V: TRBV5-6
size: .
D: TRBD2
CDR3: CASRAGSFNEQFF
DNA: TGTGCCAGCAGAGCGGGGTCTTTCAATGAGCAGTTCTTC

J: TRBJ1-5
V: TRBV30
size: .
D: .
CDR3: CAWSFGNRAFQPQHF
DNA: TGTGCCTGGAGTTTCGGGAACAGGGCCTTTCAGCCCCAGCATTTT

J: TRBJ2-7
V: TRBV6-6
size: .
D: TRBD1
CDR3: CASTYGTVYEQYF
DNA: TGTGCCAGCACCTACGGGACAGTCTACGAGCAGTACTTC

J: TRBJ2-1
V: TRBV29-1
size: .
D: TRBD2
CDR3: CGIAGPSSYNEQFF
DNA: TGCGGCATAGCGGGACCCAGCTCCTACAATGAGCAGTTCTTC

J: TRBJ1-4
V: TRBV9
size: .
D: .
CDR3: CASSVRDGGEKLFF
DNA: TGTGCCAGCAGCGTGCGGGACGGGGGTGAAAAACTGTTTTTT

J: TRBJ2-1
V: TRBV7-9
size: .
D: .
CDR3: CASRLAEGDEQFF
DNA: TGTGCCAGCAGACTAGCCGAAGGGGATGAGCAGTTCTTC

J: TRBJ2-2
V: TRBV11-2
size: .
D: .
CDR3: CASSLDHANTGELFF
DNA: TGTGCCAGCAGCTTAGATCATGCGAACACCGGGGAGCTGTTTTTT

J: TRBJ2-7
V: TRBV18
size: .
D: TRBD1
CDR3: CASSATGLSSYEQYF
DNA: TGTGCCAGCTCAGCGACAGGGCTGAGCTCCTACGAGCAGTACTTC

J: TRBJ2-1
V: TRBV30
size: .
D: TRBD2
CDR3: CARTSGYNEQFF
DNA: TGTGCCAGGACTAGCGGCTACAATGAGCAGTTCTTC

J: TRBJ2-1
V: TRBV18
size: .
D: TRBD1
CDR3: CASSPLPHAGGSYNEQFF
DNA: TGTGCCAGCTCACCATTGCCACACGCAGGGGGTTCGTACAATGAGCAGTTCTTC

J: TRBJ2-5
V: TRBV7-3
size: .
D: TRBD2
CDR3: CASSHSSGGGEQYF
DNA: TGTGCCAGCAGTCATTCTAGCGGGGGTGGGGAGCAGTACTTC

J: TRBJ2-1
V: TRBV11-2
size: .
D: TRBD2
CDR3: CASSLATSVEQFF
DNA: TGTGCCAGCAGTTTAGCCACTAGCGTTGAGCAGTTCTTC

J: TRBJ1-1
V: TRBV28
size: .
D: TRBD1
CDR3: CASSQQGSLLEAFF
DNA: TGTGCCAGCAGCCAACAGGGGTCCTTACTTGAAGCTTTCTTT

J: TRBJ2-7
V: TRBV7-6
size: .
D: TRBD1
CDR3: CASSRTGGAIYEQYF
DNA: TGTGCCAGCAGCCGGACAGGGGGCGCGATCTACGAGCAGTACTTC

J: TRBJ2-7
V: TRBV25-1
size: .
D: .
CDR3: CASSEATGGQYF
DNA: TGTGCCAGCAGTGAAGCGACCGGGGGGCAGTACTTC

J: TRBJ2-3
V: TRBV27
size: once
D: .
CDR3: CASSLFGGGTQYF
DNA: TGTGCCAGCAGTTTATTCGGGGGAGGTACGCAGTATTTT

J: TRBJ2-7
V: TRBV7-9
size: few
D: .
CDR3: CASSSPGLGYEQYF
DNA: TGTGCCAGCAGCTCTCCGGGACTGGGCTACGAGCAGTACTTC